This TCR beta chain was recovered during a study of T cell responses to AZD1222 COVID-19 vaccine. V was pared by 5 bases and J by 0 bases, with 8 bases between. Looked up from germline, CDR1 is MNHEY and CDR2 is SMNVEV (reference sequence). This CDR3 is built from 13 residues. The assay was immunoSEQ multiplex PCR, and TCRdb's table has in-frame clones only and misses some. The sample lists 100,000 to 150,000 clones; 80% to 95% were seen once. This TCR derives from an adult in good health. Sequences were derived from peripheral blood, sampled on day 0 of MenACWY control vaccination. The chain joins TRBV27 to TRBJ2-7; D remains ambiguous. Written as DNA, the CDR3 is TGTGCCAGCAGTGTAGGCCTCTCCTACGAGCAGTACTTC. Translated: CASSVGLSYEQYF.